This is a list of T cell receptor beta chains from one sample in a study of human T cells and chemical hapten exposure. TCRdb itself ran the RACE reads through MiXCR, one entry per CDR3 protein. The sample lists tens of thousands of distinct CDR3 sequences; about 11% were seen once. The material sequenced was whole blood, taken in connection with sensitization to the hapten diphenylcyclopropenone (DPC). All receptors come from a woman aged 60-75 years with alopecia areata. Some clones in this sample may be carry-over from other donors' samples. CDR3s include the opening cysteine and the closing phenylalanine or tryptophan. D genes are given only for firm matches. Clone size is stated in some rows and not others, as once, few, many or a class when expanded.

d_gene,j_gene,v_gene,abundance,CDR3nt,CDR3aa
NA,TRBJ2-1,TRBV20-1,few,TGCAGTGCTACTGACAGAGAGCAGTTCTTC,CSATDREQFF
NA,TRBJ2-3,TRBV7-7,few,TGTGCTAGCAGCCAGGACATTTCAGGCGCAGATACGCAGTATTTT,CASSQDISGADTQYF
NA,TRBJ1-1,TRBV29-1,NA,TGCAGCGTGGGAGGACCGGGCACTGAAGCTTTCTTT,CSVGGPGTEAFF
NA,TRBJ2-3,TRBV11-2,few,TGTGCCAGCAGCTCGTACAGGAGATCGGCAGATACGCAGTATTTT,CASSSYRRSADTQYF
NA,TRBJ1-1,TRBV30,NA,TGTGCCTGGAGTTCAAACTTGTGGACTGAAGCTTTCTTT,CAWSSNLWTEAFF
NA,TRBJ2-4,TRBV5-1,NA,TGCGCCAGCAGCTTTCAGGGTTCCGACATTCAGTACTTC,CASSFQGSDIQYF
NA,TRBJ2-6,TRBV18,many,TGTGCCAGCTCACCAGTTACGAACTCTGGGGCCAACGTCCTGACTTTC,CASSPVTNSGANVLTF
TRBD1,TRBJ2-7,TRBV19,many,TGTGCCAGTAGCATAACCCCCCCGACAGGGACCCTCTCCTACGAGCAGTACTTC,CASSITPPTGTLSYEQYF
NA,TRBJ2-3,TRBV20-1,NA,TGCAGTGCTAGAGTCTCAAGTATCGATACGCAGTATTTT,CSARVSSIDTQYF
NA,TRBJ1-5,TRBV18,many,TGTGCCAGCTCACCAGCGCAGGGAAATCAGCCCCAGCATTTT,CASSPAQGNQPQHF
TRBD1,TRBJ2-7,TRBV27,NA,TGTGCCAGCAGTACGCCGGGACAGGGCTACGAGCAGTACTTC,CASSTPGQGYEQYF
NA,TRBJ2-1,TRBV5-4,few,TGTGCCAGCAGCTTGGAGCGTGAGCAGTTCTTC,CASSLEREQFF
NA,TRBJ1-5,TRBV18,many,TGTGCCAGCTCACCAGTAAGATCCCAACTCGGGTCGTCTCAGCCCCAGCATTTT,CASSPVRSQLGSSQPQHF
NA,TRBJ1-2,TRBV20-1,NA,TGCAGTGCTAGAGGGGAGGGCGGCTATGGCTACACCTTC,CSARGEGGYGYTF
NA,TRBJ1-6,TRBV10-3,NA,TGTGCCACCAGACAGGCCACGGGGGGTAATTCACCCCTCCACTTT,CATRQATGGNSPLHF
NA,TRBJ2-2,TRBV29-1,NA,TGCAGCGTTGATCAGTCAGGTGGCGGGGAGCTGTTTTTT,CSVDQSGGGELFF
NA,TRBJ1-3,TRBV5-1,NA,TGCGCCAGCAGCTTATCCGGGGCAGGAAACACCATATATTTT,CASSLSGAGNTIYF
NA,TRBJ1-1,TRBV7-8,once,TGTGCCAGCAGCTTAACTACCTCCGGAACTGAAGCTTTCTTT,CASSLTTSGTEAFF
NA,TRBJ1-6,TRBV6-6,few,TGTGCCAGCAGTTTTCCTCCAGAGAATAATTCACCCCTCCACTTT,CASSFPPENNSPLHF
NA,TRBJ1-4,TRBV6-5,many,TGTGCCAGCAGCCGCTCCCTGGCTAATGAAAAACTGTTTTTT,CASSRSLANEKLFF
NA,TRBJ1-1,TRBV18,many,TGTGCCAGCTCCCAACCGGGGCCTGAAGCTTTCTTT,CASSQPGPEAFF
TRBD1,TRBJ1-2,TRBV7-9,many,TGTGCCAGCAGCTTCGGACAGGGAGGGAGCTATGGCTACACCTTC,CASSFGQGGSYGYTF
NA,TRBJ1-4,TRBV27,few,TGTGCCAGCAGCTCCCCTGACAGTAATGAAAAACTGTTTTTT,CASSSPDSNEKLFF
NA,TRBJ2-5,TRBV7-9,NA,TGTGCCAGCAGCCCAGACGGGCTACAGTACTTC,CASSPDGLQYF
TRBD2,TRBJ2-1,TRBV7-6,many,TGTGCCAGCAGACTGACTAGCGGGGGGGATATCTACAATGAGCAGTTCTTC,CASRLTSGGDIYNEQFF
NA,TRBJ2-1,TRBV4-1,NA,TGCGCCAGCAGCCACCCTCAGGACAATGAGCAGTTCTTC,CASSHPQDNEQFF
TRBD1,TRBJ2-2,TRBV7-6,NA,TGTGCCAGCAGCCAGGGGGCAGATCGTCACACCGGGGAGCTGTTTTTT,CASSQGADRHTGELFF
NA,TRBJ2-6,TRBV6-6,many,TGTGCCAGCAGTTTGGGGGCCGCCCTGCTGCCTGGGGCCAACGTCCTGACTTTC,CASSLGAALLPGANVLTF
TRBD2,TRBJ2-7,TRBV7-9,many,TGTGCCAGCAGCCGGACTAGCGGGGGCCCGGGGAACGAGCAGTACTTC,CASSRTSGGPGNEQYF
NA,TRBJ1-3,TRBV11-2,NA,TGTGCCAGCAGCTTAGCGACAGGACCCCGCTCTGGAAACACCATATATTTT,CASSLATGPRSGNTIYF
NA,TRBJ2-1,TRBV9,NA,TGTGCCAGCAGCGTAGCTCCAGGGCCCTACAATGAGCAGTTCTTC,CASSVAPGPYNEQFF
NA,TRBJ2-7,TRBV11-2,few,TGTGCCAGCAGCCCCCCTCCCGGCAGGGGGACTACCTACGAGCAGTACTTC,CASSPPPGRGTTYEQYF
TRBD1,TRBJ2-2,TRBV5-1,many,TGCGCCAGCAGCTTGGCCCCGGACAGGGGGTCCGGGGAGCTGTTTTTT,CASSLAPDRGSGELFF
NA,TRBJ2-3,TRBV29-1,NA,TGCAGCGTTGAAGATCCCCCAGATACGCAGTATTTT,CSVEDPPDTQYF
NA,TRBJ2-2,TRBV4-1,few,TGCGCCAGCAGCCTCTACCGGGATATTACCGGGGAGCTGTTTTTT,CASSLYRDITGELFF